The 2 T cell receptor beta chains listed next were all sequenced from one sample in a study of kidney transplant recipient with SARS-CoV-2 infection. MiXCR, run by TCRdb on the reads, gives a single entry per CDR3 protein. The sample carries some 220,000 distinct CDR3 sequences, around 28% recorded once. Sequenced material: a blood sample, taken at baseline and on roughly day 110 from a kidney transplant recipient. The receptors originated from a male patient aged 30 to 40 who had COVID-19 and was a kidney transplant recipient. A subset of T cells may come from the graft donor.

Notes on this clonotype: Only one base separates this from a far larger clonotype, so it likely reflects a read error. V is TRBV20-1 and J is TRBJ2-7; maybe TRBD1 (5 bases). The DNA matches TRBJ2-5 better at its end, which makes the J call doubtful. This CDR3 region has 13 residues. Looked up from germline, CDR1 is DFQATT and CDR2 is SNEGSKA (reference sequence). CDR3 protein: CSARGGPVKTQYF. The CDR3 nucleotides read TGCAGTGCTAGAGGGGGCCCGGTGAAGACCCAGTACTTC.

This clonotype was observed many times. CDR3 nucleotides: TGTGCCAGCAGTACCGGGACGGGGTTAAATAGCAATCAGCCCCAGCATTTT. It encodes CASSTGTGLNSNQPQHF. This rearrangement joins TRBV6-1 to TRBJ1-5; D might be TRBD1 (5 bases). Germline values: CDR1 MNHNS, CDR2 SASEGT. V was shortened by 5 bases and J by 0 bases, with 17 bases between the two germline ends. The CDR3 sequence is 17 residues long.